The 28 T cell receptor beta chains reported below all come from one sample, sequenced in a study of T cell responses to AZD1222 COVID-19 vaccine. Produced via immunoSEQ multiplex PCR; TCRdb's table is partial and in-frame only. The table has tens of thousands of clones, roughly 87% seen once. The starting material was peripheral blood, obtained on day 0 of AZD1222 vaccination. These receptors all stem from an adult in good health.

V gene TRBV5-1 combines with J gene TRBJ2-1, with D perhaps matching TRBD2 (6 bases). This CDR3 comprises 12 residues. Trimming left V 4 bases short and J 15 bases short, with 17 bases between. Germline values: CDR1 SGHRS, CDR2 YFSETQ. The CDR3, as DNA: TGCGCCAGCAGCGCGGAGGGGCGGCTCCTGTTCTTC. Translated: CASSAEGRLLFF.

The genes are TRBV27 and TRBJ1-5; a weak D match, TRBD1 (6 bases). Germline V gene data show CDR1 as MNHEY and CDR2 as SMNVEV (reference sequence). V shed 5 bases and J shed 6 bases, with 11 bases lying between them. The CDR3 spans 13 residues. This CDR3 is CASSTGMGQPQHF. The DNA of the CDR3 is TGTGCCAGCAGTACAGGGATGGGTCAGCCCCAGCATTTT.

This rearrangement joins TRBV11-2 to TRBJ1-1; 7 nucleotides match TRBD1. CDR1 is SGHAT and CDR2 is FQNNGV in the germline V gene. The CDR3 is 16 residues long. Germline trimming cut 6 bases from V and 6 bases from J; bases unmatched to any gene: 16. The CDR3: CASRLLRQGPAAEAFF. CDR3 nucleotide sequence: TGTGCCAGCAGACTTCTGCGACAGGGACCTGCGGCTGAAGCTTTCTTT.

This clone occurred once. The rearrangement uses TRBV12-5 and TRBJ1-4, with 7 nucleotides matching TRBD1. CDR1 is LGHNT, CDR2 FRNRAP, per germline. This CDR3 region has 14 residues. Unmatched junction bases numbered 6, after V lost 7 bases and J lost 4 bases. The CDR3 loop reads CASAPDRSNEKLFF. The CDR3 DNA reads TGTGCTAGTGCCCCGGACAGGAGTAATGAAAAACTGTTTTTT.

A single count supports this clone. V is TRBV7-2 and J is TRBJ2-3; 7 bases fit TRBD1. The germline CDR1 and CDR2 sequences are SGHTA and FQGNSA. The V gene end was trimmed by 6 bases and the J gene end by 2 bases; junction bases not matched to a gene: 8. The CDR3 has 15 residues. Here the CDR3 reads CASSPRGPNTDTQYF. CDR3 bases: TGTGCCAGCAGTCCAAGGGGGCCCAACACAGATACGCAGTATTTT.

The CDR3 loop is CAISGQAGNTIYF. Written as DNA, the CDR3 is TGTGCCATCAGTGGGCAGGCTGGAAACACCATATATTTT. The chain has TRBV10-3 and TRBJ1-3; D gene unclear. The CDR3 consists of 13 residues. Germline V gene sequence: CDR1 ENHRY, CDR2 SYGVKD. Trimming pared 4 bases from V and 2 bases from J, leaving 6 bases between.

The chain is built from TRBV5-5 and TRBJ2-5; 8 bases match TRBD2. The CDR3 spans 17 residues. Trimming took 4 bases from V and 1 from J; bases not matched to a gene: 12. The germline gives CDR1 SGHKS, CDR2 YYEKEE (reference sequence). The CDR3 DNA sequence: TGTGCCAGCAGCCGCGGGGGCGGGGGGATTATCCAAGAGACCCAGTACTTC. Translation: CASSRGGGGIIQETQYF.

The chain combines TRBV6-2 or TRBV6-3 with TRBJ2-7; no clear D gene. V gave up 0 bases and J gave up 0 bases, with 9 bases separating them. The germline gives CDR1 MNHEY, CDR2 SVGEGT. This CDR3 is 15 amino acids long. CDR3 protein: CASSYSPGSSYEQYF. The CDR3 nucleotides are TGTGCCAGCAGTTACTCACCGGGCAGCTCCTACGAGCAGTACTTC.

Here the CDR3 DNA reads TGCGCCAGCACCGCTGCTGGGGGGGGTTCCTACGAGCAGTACTTC. It codes for CASTAAGGGSYEQYF. This rearrangement joins TRBV5-1 to TRBJ2-7; 7 nucleotides line up with TRBD2. Germline CDR1 is SGHRS and CDR2 is YFSETQ. The CDR3 loop spans 15 amino acids. Trimming at V came to 6 bases and at J to 1 base, leaving 10 bases not matched to a gene.

The chain joins TRBV7-2 to TRBJ2-1; D is unclear. V lost 8 bases and J 8 bases, leaving 16 bases between the germline ends. There are 13 residues in the CDR3. Germline V gene sequence: CDR1 SGHTA, CDR2 FQGNSA. CDR3 residues: CASAVGPRHEQFF. The DNA of the CDR3 is TGTGCCAGCGCGGTGGGCCCGCGCCATGAGCAGTTCTTC.

The chain recombines TRBV9 with TRBJ2-3, with TRBD2 as a possible D gene (6 bases). Looked up from germline, CDR1 is SGDLS and CDR2 is YYNGEE. The CDR3 has 16 amino acids. Trimming pared 3 bases from V and 3 bases from J, leaving 17 bases between. CDR3 sequence: CASSAWDSRGTDTQYF. The CDR3 coding sequence is TGTGCCAGCAGCGCGTGGGACTCCCGAGGGACAGATACGCAGTATTTT. Filled out from reference TRBV9 and TRBJ2-3, the complete variable domain reads DSGVTQTPKHLITATGQRVTLRCSPRSGDLSVYWYQQSLDQGLQFLIQYYNGEERAKGNILERFSAQQFPDLHSELNLSSLELGDSALYFCASSAWDSRGTDTQYFGPGTRLTVL.

For this clone: The same CDR3 can be traced to other DNA sequences in this sample. The chain recombines TRBV29-1 with TRBJ1-1, with D perhaps matching TRBD1 (5 bases). The germline V gene has CDR1 SQVTM and CDR2 ANQGSEA. The CDR3 is 13 amino acids. Between the trimmed V and J ends, which lost 3 bases and 0 bases, there was a span of 8 bases. CDR3 protein: CSVEGRMNTEAFF. The CDR3 nucleotides read TGCAGCGTTGAGGGACGTATGAACACTGAAGCTTTCTTT.

This chain uses TRBV19 with TRBJ1-1; D possibly corresponds to TRBD1 (6 bases). The CDR3 has 13 residues. V lost 10 bases and J 1 base, leaving 13 bases between the germline ends. From germline, CDR1 is LNHDA and CDR2 SQIVND (reference sequence). Here the CDR3 reads CATQGGTNTEAFF. The CDR3 nucleotides are TGTGCCACCCAAGGGGGGACGAACACTGAAGCTTTCTTT.

This clone came up once. J is TRBJ1-4 and V is TRBV7-2; 7 bases agree with TRBD1. Unmatched junction bases numbered 4, after V lost 5 bases and J lost 10 bases. CDR3 length: 12 residues. CDR1 and CDR2 (germline): SGHTA, FQGNSA. The CDR3 loop reads CASSQGEGKLFF. The CDR3 DNA sequence: TGTGCCAGCAGCCAGGGGGAGGGAAAACTGTTTTTT.

The rearrangement links TRBV4-2 to TRBJ2-7, with D perhaps TRBD1 or TRBD2 (6 bases each). From germline, CDR1 is LGHNA and CDR2 YNFKEQ. This CDR3 has 15 residues. V was trimmed by 4 bases and J by 3 bases, leaving 16 bases between them. The DNA for the CDR3 is TGTGCCAGCAGCCGGGAAAGGGGGGATAGCTACGAGCAGTACTTC. Amino acid sequence: CASSRERGDSYEQYF.

The chain employs TRBV30 and TRBJ1-3; possible D gene TRBD1, 5 bases. The CDR3 covers 14 residues. V was clipped by 0 bases and J by 3 bases, with 9 bases between them. CDR1 GTSNPN and CDR2 SVGIG come from the germline V gene (reference sequence). The chain's CDR3 is CAWSVWGVGNTIYF. The CDR3 region has the DNA TGTGCCTGGAGTGTTTGGGGGGTTGGAAACACCATATATTTT.

The chain combines TRBV30 with TRBJ1-5; D not certain. V was pared by 3 bases and J by 7 bases, with 13 bases between. CDR1 is GTSNPN, CDR2 SVGIG, per germline (reference sequence). The CDR3 sequence is 13 residues long. CDR3 bases: TGTGCCTGGAGGGGTGGTGGAGGACAGCCCCAGCATTTT. Translated, it gives CAWRGGGGQPQHF.

CDR3 sequence: CASSSPGQVRNEQYF. CDR3 nucleotides: TGTGCCAGTAGTTCCCCAGGGCAGGTAAGGAACGAGCAGTACTTC. The gene calls are TRBV19 and TRBJ2-7, with D perhaps matching TRBD1 (5 bases). The CDR3 spans 15 residues. The V gene's germline CDR1 is LNHDA and CDR2 SQIVND (reference sequence). The ends were cut back, 5 bases at V and 5 bases at J, with 19 bases in the middle.

The J gene is TRBJ1-2, the V gene TRBV18; possible D gene TRBD1, 6 bases. Germline lookup yields CDR1 KGHSH and CDR2 LQKENI. V was clipped by 6 bases and J by 7 bases, with 15 bases between them. This CDR3 has 13 amino acids. The CDR3 coding sequence is TGTGCCAGCTCGCGAGGGGACACTCCTGGCTACACCTTC. Its translation: CASSRGDTPGYTF. The variable domain in full, with the rest retrieved from reference TRBV18 and TRBJ1-2, is NAGVMQNPRHLVRRRGQEARLRCSPMKGHSHVYWYRQLPEEGLKFMVYLQKENIIDESGMPKERFSAEFPKEGPSILRIQQVVRGDSAAYFCASSRGDTPGYTFGSGTRLTVV.

The chain is built from TRBV4-3 and TRBJ2-1, with D perhaps matching TRBD1 (5 bases). Between the trimmed V and J ends, which lost 0 bases and 5 bases, there was a span of 17 bases. The CDR3 extends over 17 amino acids. Germline V gene data show CDR1 as LGHNA and CDR2 as YSLEER. The CDR3 nucleotides read TGCGCCAGCAGCCAAGATCCAGGGTCACTCCTGGACAATGAGCAGTTCTTC. Amino acids: CASSQDPGSLLDNEQFF.

The chain uses TRBV11-1 and TRBJ1-6; D possibly corresponds to TRBD1 (5 bases). V was trimmed by 1 base and J by 5 bases, leaving 9 bases between them. Germline V gene sequence: CDR1 SGHAT, CDR2 FQDESV (reference sequence). The CDR3 loop spans 15 amino acids. DNA of the CDR3: TGTGCCAGCAGCTTAGGCCAGACAGATAATTCACCCCTCCACTTT. Translation gives CASSLGQTDNSPLHF.

The chain combines TRBV5-1 with TRBJ1-2; the match to TRBD1 covers 9 bases. The junction had 3 bases not matched to a gene; V was cut back by 3 bases and J by 0 bases. Germline CDR1 and CDR2: SGHRS and YFSETQ. CDR3 length: 15 residues. The CDR3 nucleotides are TGCGCCAGCAGCTCCGGACAGGGGACTAACTATGGCTACACCTTC. This gives the protein CASSSGQGTNYGYTF.

The gene calls are TRBV5-1 and TRBJ1-4; D is perhaps TRBD1 (6 bases). The CDR3 consists of 15 residues. V was clipped by 2 bases and J by 7 bases, with 15 bases between them. Germline V CDR1 and CDR2: SGHRS, YFSETQ. In DNA form, the CDR3 reads TGCGCCAGCAGCTTTGAGGGCAGGGGAGGTGAAAAACTGTTTTTT. It codes for CASSFEGRGGEKLFF.

This chain uses TRBV30 with TRBJ2-7, with 10 bases identical to TRBD1. Trimming took 4 bases from V and 2 from J; bases not matched to a gene: 2. CDR1 and CDR2 from the germline V gene are GTSNPN and SVGIG (reference sequence). The CDR3 extends over 13 amino acids. CDR3 amino acids: CAWKDRGAYEQYF. The CDR3, as DNA: TGTGCCTGGAAGGACAGGGGGGCCTACGAGCAGTACTTC. The whole variable domain, remainder taken from reference TRBV30 and TRBJ2-7, is SQTIHQWPATLVQPVGSPLSLECTVEGTSNPNLYWYRQAAGRGLQLLFYSVGIGQISSEVPQNLSASRPQDRQFILSSKKLLLSDSGFYLCAWKDRGAYEQYFGPGTRLTVT.

V is TRBV4-2 and J is TRBJ1-1; D is unclear. The length of the CDR3 is 14 residues. Germline V CDR1 and CDR2: LGHNA, YNFKEQ. V lost 0 bases to trimming and J lost 4 bases, with 9 bases between them. The CDR3 region has the DNA TGTGCCAGCAGCCAAGATAAGGGTTTCACTGAAGCTTTCTTT. Translation: CASSQDKGFTEAFF.

The genes are TRBV2 and TRBJ2-7; TRBD1 matches 7 bases. The CDR3 contains 16 residues. Germline lookup yields CDR1 SNHLY and CDR2 FYNNEI. Germline trimming cut 6 bases from V and 6 bases from J; bases unmatched to any gene: 17. DNA of the CDR3: TGTGCCAGCAGCGAGATCAACGGGACAGCAAAAGTCGAGCAGTACTTC. It yields the protein CASSEINGTAKVEQYF.

J is TRBJ2-5 and V is TRBV7-7, with D unclear. The CDR3 covers 17 residues. Trimming took 2 bases from V and 1 from J, leaving 17 bases between them. Germline V CDR1 and CDR2: SSHAT, FNYEAQ (reference sequence). CDR3 in DNA: TGTGCCAGCAGCTTAAGTTCATGGACGCCGGGCCAAGAGACCCAGTACTTC. This translates into CASSLSSWTPGQETQYF.

The V call is TRBV18, the J call TRBJ2-3, with TRBD2 matching 9 bases. Germline V gene lookup returns CDR1 KGHSH and CDR2 LQKENI. J lost 11 bases, V lost 3 bases, and 9 bases had no gene match. The CDR3 extends over 14 amino acids. The CDR3 loop reads CASSPPSSGGQQYF. The CDR3 nucleotides are TGTGCCAGCTCACCCCCGAGTAGCGGGGGACAGCAGTATTTT.